This T cell receptor beta chain was profiled in a study of T cells after yellow fever vaccination. Findings of the study overall: Researchers noted that a small share of clonotypes showed up in both CD4 and CD8 compartments.

This clonotype was recorded many times. Its cognate antigen is unknown. V lost 5 bases, J lost 7 bases, and 14 bases lay in between. This CDR3 contains 13 residues. Germline V gene data show CDR1 as SGHTA and CDR2 as FQGNSA. TCRdb re-derived calls from the 5' RACE reads in MiXCR, one entry per CDR3 protein. Here the sample spans hundreds of thousands of distinct CDR3 sequences, roughly 8.7% being singletons. The sequence came from a man between 18 and 29 years old who received the YFV17D yellow fever vaccine. The genes are TRBV7-2 and TRBJ1-2, with D possibly matching TRBD1 (6 bases). This specimen consisted of PBMCs, obtained on the day of the first yellow fever vaccination. CDR3 protein: CASSPQGNSGYTF. CDR3 coding DNA: TGTGCCAGCAGCCCTCAGGGGAATTCTGGCTACACCTTC.